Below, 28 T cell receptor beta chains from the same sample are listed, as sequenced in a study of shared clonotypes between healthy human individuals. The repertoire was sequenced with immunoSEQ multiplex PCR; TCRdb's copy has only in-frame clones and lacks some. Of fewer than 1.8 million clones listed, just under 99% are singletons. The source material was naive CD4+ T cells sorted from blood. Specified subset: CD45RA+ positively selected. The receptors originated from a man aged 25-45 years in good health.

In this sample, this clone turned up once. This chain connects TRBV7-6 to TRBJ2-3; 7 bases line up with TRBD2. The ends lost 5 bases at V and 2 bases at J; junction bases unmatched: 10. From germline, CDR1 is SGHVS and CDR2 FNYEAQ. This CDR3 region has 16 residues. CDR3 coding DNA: TGTGCCAGCAGCCACCCTGGCGGGACTAACACAGATACGCAGTATTTT. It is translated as CASSHPGGTNTDTQYF.

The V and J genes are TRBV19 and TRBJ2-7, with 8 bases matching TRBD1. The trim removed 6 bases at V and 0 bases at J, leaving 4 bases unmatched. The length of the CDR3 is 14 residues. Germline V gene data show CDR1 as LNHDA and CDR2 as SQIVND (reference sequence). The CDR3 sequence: CASRNGQGSYEQYF. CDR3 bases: TGTGCCAGTAGAAATGGACAGGGCTCCTACGAGCAGTACTTC.

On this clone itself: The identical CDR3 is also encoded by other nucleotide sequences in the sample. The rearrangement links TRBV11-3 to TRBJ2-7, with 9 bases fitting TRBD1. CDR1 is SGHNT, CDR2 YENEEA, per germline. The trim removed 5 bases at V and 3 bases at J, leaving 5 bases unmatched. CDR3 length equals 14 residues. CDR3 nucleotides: TGTGCCAGCAGCCTGGGGACAGGGAGCTACGAGCAGTACTTC. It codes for CASSLGTGSYEQYF.

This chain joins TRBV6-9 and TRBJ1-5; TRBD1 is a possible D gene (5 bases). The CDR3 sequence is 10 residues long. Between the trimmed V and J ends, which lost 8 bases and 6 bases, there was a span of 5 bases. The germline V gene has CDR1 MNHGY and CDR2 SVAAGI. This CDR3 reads CASGGQPQHF. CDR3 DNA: TGTGCCAGCGGGGGTCAGCCCCAGCATTTT.

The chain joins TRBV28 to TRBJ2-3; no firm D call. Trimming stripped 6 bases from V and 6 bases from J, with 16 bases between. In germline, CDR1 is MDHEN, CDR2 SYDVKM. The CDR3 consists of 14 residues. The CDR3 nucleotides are TGTGCCAGCAGCCAACGGAGACTCGGGGATACGCAGTATTTT. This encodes CASSQRRLGDTQYF.

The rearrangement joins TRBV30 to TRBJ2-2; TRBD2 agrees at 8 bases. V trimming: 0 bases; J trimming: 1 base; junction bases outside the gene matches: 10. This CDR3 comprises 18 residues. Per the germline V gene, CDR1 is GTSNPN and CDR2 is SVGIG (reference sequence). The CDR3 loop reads CAWSVIGLAVWNTGELFF. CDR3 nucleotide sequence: TGTGCCTGGAGTGTAATTGGACTAGCCGTCTGGAACACCGGGGAGCTGTTTTTT.

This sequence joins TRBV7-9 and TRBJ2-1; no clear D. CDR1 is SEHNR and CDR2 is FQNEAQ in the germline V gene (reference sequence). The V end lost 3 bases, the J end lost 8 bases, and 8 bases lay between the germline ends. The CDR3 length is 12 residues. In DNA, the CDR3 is TGTGCCAGCAGCTTCTCCTTGGATGAGCAGTTCTTC. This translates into CASSFSLDEQFF.

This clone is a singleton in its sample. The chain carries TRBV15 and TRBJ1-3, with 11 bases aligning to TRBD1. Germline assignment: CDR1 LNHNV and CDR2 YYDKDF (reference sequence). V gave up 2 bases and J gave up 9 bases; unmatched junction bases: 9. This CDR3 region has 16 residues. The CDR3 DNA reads TGTGCCACCAGCAGACCGGGACAGGGGGACGAGGGCACCATATATTTT. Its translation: CATSRPGQGDEGTIYF.

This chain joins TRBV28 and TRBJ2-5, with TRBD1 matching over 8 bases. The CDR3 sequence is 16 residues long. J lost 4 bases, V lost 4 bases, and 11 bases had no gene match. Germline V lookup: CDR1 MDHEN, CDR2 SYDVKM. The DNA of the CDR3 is TGTGCCAGCAGTTCCCCCGCGGACAGGGCAAGAGAGACCCAGTACTTC. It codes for CASSSPADRARETQYF.

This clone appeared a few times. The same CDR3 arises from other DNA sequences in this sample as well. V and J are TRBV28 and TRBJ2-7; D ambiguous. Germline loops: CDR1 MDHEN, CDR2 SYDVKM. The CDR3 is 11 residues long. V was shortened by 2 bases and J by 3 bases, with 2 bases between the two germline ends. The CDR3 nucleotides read TGTGCCAGCAGTTTACACTACGAGCAGTACTTC. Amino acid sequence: CASSLHYEQYF.

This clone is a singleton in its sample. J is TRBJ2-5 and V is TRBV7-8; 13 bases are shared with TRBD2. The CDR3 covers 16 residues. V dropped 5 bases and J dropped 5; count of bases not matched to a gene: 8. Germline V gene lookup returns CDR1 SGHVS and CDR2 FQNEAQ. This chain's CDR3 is CASSVLLAGGAETQYF. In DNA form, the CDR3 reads TGTGCCAGCAGCGTGTTACTAGCGGGAGGGGCTGAGACCCAGTACTTC.

CDR3 coding DNA: TGTGCCAGCAGCTTAGTCGTCTTCCAGGATAGCTCCTACGAGCAGTACTTC. Translating it yields CASSLVVFQDSSYEQYF. The chain recombines TRBV7-8 with TRBJ2-7; D ambiguous. The ends were cut back, 1 base at V and 0 bases at J, with 16 bases in the middle. Germline V gene data show CDR1 as SGHVS and CDR2 as FQNEAQ. The CDR3 totals 17 residues.

Here the CDR3 DNA reads TGTGCCAGCAGCTTAACGACCGGGACAGGGCCCTACGAGCAGTACTTC. Translation: CASSLTTGTGPYEQYF. The chain joins TRBV7-6 to TRBJ2-7, with TRBD1 matching over 9 bases. V was pared by 2 bases and J by 2 bases, with 7 bases of the junction left unmatched. CDR3 length equals 16 residues. CDR1 SGHVS and CDR2 FNYEAQ come from the germline V gene.

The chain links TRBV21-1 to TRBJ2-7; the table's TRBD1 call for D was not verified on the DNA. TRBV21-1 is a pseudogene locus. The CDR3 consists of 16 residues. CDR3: CASSTRTGGVSYEQYF. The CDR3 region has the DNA TGTGCCAGCAGCACTCGGACAGGGGGAGTTTCCTACGAGCAGTACTTC.

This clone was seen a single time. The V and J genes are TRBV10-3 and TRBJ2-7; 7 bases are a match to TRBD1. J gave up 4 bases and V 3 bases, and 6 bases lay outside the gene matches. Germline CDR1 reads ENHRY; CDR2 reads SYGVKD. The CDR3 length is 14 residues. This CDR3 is CAISDEGGGYEQYF. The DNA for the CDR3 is TGTGCCATCAGTGACGAAGGGGGCGGATACGAGCAGTACTTC.

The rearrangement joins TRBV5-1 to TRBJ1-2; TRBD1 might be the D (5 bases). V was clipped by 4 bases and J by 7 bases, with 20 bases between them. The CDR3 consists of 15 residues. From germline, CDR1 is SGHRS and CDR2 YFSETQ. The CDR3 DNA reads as TGCGCCAGCAGCCCGGCCGGCCTCGGTCAGGGTGGCTACACCTTC. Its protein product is CASSPAGLGQGGYTF.

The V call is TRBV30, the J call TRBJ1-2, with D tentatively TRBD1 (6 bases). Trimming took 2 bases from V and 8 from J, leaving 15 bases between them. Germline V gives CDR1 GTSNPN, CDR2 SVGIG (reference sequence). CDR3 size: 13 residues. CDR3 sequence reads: CAWSHRARGGYTF. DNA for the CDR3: TGTGCCTGGAGTCACAGGGCTAGGGGAGGCTACACCTTC. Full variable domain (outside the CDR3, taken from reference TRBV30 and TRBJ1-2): SQTIHQWPATLVQPVGSPLSLECTVEGTSNPNLYWYRQAAGRGLQLLFYSVGIGQISSEVPQNLSASRPQDRQFILSSKKLLLSDSGFYLCAWSHRARGGYTFGSGTRLTVV.

Written as DNA, the CDR3 is TGTGCCAGCATGGGGGCCCTAGCGAATACCTACGAGCAGTACTTC. Translating gives CASMGALANTYEQYF. This chain links TRBV28 with TRBJ2-7; D may correspond to TRBD1 or TRBD2 (6 bases each). The length of the CDR3 is 15 residues. V dropped 7 bases and J dropped 2 bases, with 18 bases sitting between them. Germline V CDR1 and CDR2: MDHEN, SYDVKM.

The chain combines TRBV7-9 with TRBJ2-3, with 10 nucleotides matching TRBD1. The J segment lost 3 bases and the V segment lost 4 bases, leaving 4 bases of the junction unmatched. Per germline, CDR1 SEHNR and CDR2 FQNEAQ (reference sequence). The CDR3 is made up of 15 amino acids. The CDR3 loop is CASSSGTGVTDTQYF. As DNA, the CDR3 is TGTGCCAGCAGCTCGGGGACAGGGGTGACAGATACGCAGTATTTT.

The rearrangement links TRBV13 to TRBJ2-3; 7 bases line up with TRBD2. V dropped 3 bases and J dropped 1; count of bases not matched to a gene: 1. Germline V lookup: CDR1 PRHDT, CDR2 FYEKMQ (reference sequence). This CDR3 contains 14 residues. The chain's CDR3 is CASSFGGGTDTQYF. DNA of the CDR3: TGTGCCAGCAGCTTTGGGGGGGGCACAGATACGCAGTATTTT.

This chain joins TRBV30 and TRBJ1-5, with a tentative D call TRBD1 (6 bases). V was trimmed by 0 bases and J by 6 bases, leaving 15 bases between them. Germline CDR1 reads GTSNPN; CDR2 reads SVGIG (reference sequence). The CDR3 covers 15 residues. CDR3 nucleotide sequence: TGTGCCTGGAGTGTACTTTCGGGAGGGGGTCAGCCCCAGCATTTT. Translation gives CAWSVLSGGGQPQHF.

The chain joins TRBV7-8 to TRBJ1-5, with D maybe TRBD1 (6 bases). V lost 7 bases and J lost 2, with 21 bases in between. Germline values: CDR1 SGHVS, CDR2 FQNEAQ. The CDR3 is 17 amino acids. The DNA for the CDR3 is TGTGCCAGCACTCCGGAGGGGGGGGCCGGCGGCAATCAGCCCCAGCATTTT. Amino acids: CASTPEGGAGGNQPQHF.

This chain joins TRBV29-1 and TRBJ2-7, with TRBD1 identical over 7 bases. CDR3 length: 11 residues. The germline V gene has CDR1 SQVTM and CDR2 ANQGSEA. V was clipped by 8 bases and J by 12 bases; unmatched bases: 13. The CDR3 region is CSIWTGQVVYF. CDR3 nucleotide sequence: TGCAGCATTTGGACAGGCCAGGTTGTGTACTTC.

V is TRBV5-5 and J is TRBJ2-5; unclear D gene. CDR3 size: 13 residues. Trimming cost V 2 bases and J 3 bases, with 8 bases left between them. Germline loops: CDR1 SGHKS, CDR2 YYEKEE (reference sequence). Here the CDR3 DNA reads TGTGCCAGCAGCTTCTCTCCAAAAGAGACCCAGTACTTC. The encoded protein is CASSFSPKETQYF. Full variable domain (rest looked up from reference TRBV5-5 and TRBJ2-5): DAGVTQSPTHLIKTRGQQVTLRCSPISGHKSVSWYQQVLGQGPQFIFQYYEKEERGRGNFPDRFSARQFPNYSSELNVNALLLGDSALYLCASSFSPKETQYFGPGTRLLVL.

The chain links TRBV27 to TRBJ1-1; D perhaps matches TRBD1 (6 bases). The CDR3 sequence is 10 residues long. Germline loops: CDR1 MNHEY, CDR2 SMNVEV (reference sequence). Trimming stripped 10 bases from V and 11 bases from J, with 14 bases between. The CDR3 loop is CATGPGAAFF. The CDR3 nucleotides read TGTGCCACCGGCCCGGGGGCGGCTTTCTTT.

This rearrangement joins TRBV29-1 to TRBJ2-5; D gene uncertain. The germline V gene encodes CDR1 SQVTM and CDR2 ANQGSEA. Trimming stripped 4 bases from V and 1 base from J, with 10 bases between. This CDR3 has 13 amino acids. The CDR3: CSVGRSSQETQYF. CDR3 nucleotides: TGCAGCGTTGGTCGGAGTAGCCAAGAGACCCAGTACTTC.

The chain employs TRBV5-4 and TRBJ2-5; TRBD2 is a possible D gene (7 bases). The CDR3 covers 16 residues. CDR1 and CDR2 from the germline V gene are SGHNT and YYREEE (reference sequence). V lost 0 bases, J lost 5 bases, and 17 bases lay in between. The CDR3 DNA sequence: TGTGCCAGCAGCTTGGCTAGGGGGGGAGGCGGGGAGACCCAGTACTTC. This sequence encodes CASSLARGGGGETQYF. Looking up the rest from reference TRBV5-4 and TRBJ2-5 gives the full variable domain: ETGVTQSPTHLIKTRGQQVTLRCSSQSGHNTVSWYQQALGQGPQFIFQYYREEENGRGNFPPRFSGLQFPNYSSELNVNALELDDSALYLCASSLARGGGGETQYFGPGTRLLVL.

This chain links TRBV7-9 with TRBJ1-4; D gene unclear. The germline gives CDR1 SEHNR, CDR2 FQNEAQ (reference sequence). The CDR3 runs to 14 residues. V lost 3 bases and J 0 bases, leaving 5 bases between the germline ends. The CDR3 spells CASSFTATNEKLFF. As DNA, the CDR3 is TGTGCCAGCAGCTTTACGGCAACTAATGAAAAACTGTTTTTT. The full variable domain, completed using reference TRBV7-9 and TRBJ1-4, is DTGVSQNPRHKITKRGQNVTFRCDPISEHNRLYWYRQTLGQGPEFLTYFQNEAQLEKSRLLSDRFSAERPKGSFSTLEIQRTEQGDSAMYLCASSFTATNEKLFFGSGTQLSVL.